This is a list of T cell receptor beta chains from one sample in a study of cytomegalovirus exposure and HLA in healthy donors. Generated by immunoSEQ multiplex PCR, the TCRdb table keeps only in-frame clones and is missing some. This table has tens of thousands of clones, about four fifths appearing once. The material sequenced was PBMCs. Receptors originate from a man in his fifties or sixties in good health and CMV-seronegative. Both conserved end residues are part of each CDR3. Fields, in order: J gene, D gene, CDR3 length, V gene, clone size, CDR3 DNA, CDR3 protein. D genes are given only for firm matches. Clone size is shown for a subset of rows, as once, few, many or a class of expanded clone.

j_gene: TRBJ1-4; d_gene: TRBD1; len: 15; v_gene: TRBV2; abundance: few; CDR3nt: TGTGCCAGCAGCGACCGGGACAGGGGTAATGAAAAACTGTTTTTT; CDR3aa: CASSDRDRGNEKLFF
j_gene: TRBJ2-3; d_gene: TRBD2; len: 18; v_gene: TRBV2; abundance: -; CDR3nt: TGTGCCAGCAGCAACACACCAACGGGTAGCGGGAGGGCAGATACGCAGTATTTT; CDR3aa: CASSNTPTGSGRADTQYF
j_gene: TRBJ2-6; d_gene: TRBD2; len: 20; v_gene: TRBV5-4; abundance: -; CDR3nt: TGTGCCAGCAGCGGTCGAGGACTAGCGGGAGAAGGTGTCGGGGCCAACGTCCTGACTTTC; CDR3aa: CASSGRGLAGEGVGANVLTF
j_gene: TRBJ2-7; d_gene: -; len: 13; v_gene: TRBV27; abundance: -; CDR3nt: TGTGCCAGCAGTCCCCCGGGCTCCTACGAGCAGTACTTC; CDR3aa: CASSPPGSYEQYF
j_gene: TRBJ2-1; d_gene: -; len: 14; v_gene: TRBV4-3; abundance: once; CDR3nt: TGCGCCAGCAGCCAAGATCTTGCCCAGTTTAAGCAGTTCTTC; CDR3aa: CASSQDLAQFKQFF
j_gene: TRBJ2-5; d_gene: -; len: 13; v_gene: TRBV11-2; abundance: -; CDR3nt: TGTGCCAGTTTGTCAAGCGGGCAAGAGACCCAGTACTTC; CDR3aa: CASLSSGQETQYF
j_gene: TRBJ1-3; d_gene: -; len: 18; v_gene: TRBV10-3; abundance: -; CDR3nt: TGTGCCATCAGTGAGTCTCTGAGGACAACCCTCTCTGGAAACACCATATATTTT; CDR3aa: CAISESLRTTLSGNTIYF
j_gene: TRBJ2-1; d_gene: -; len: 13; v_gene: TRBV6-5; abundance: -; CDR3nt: TGTGCCAGCAGTTTGGCAGAGGGCAATGAGCAGTTCTTC; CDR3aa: CASSLAEGNEQFF
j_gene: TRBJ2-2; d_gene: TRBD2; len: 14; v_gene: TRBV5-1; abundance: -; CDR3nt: TGCGCCAGCAGCCGACAAGCGGGGGGGCGGGAGCTGTTTTTT; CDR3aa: CASSRQAGGRELFF
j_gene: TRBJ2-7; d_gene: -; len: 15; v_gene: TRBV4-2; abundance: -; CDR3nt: TGTGCCAGCAGCCAAGACCAGGGTTTAGGCTACGAGCAGTACTTC; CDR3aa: CASSQDQGLGYEQYF
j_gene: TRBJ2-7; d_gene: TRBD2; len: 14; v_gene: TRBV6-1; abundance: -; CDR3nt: TGTGCCAGCAGTGAGGTAGCGGGATCGTACGAGCAGTACTTC; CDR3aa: CASSEVAGSYEQYF
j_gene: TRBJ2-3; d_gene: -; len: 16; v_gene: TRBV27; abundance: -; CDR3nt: TGTGCCAGCAGCTTGTTTGAGGGCAGGACCACAGATACGCAGTATTTT; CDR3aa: CASSLFEGRTTDTQYF
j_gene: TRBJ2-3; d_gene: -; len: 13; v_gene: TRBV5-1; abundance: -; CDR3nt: TGCGCCAGCAGCTCTGACTCCCGGGATACGCAGTATTTT; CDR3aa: CASSSDSRDTQYF
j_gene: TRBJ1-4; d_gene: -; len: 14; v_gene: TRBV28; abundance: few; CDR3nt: TGTGCCAGCAGTTTTGGGCCTGGGAATGAAAAACTGTTTTTT; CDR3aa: CASSFGPGNEKLFF
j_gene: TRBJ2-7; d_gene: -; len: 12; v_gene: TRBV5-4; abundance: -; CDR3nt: TGTGCCAGCAGCTTGGACTGGTACGAGCAGTACTTC; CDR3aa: CASSLDWYEQYF
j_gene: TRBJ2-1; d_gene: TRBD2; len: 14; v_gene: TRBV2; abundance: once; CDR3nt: TGTGCCAGCAGTGTGGCGGGAGGGGAGGGTGAGCAGTTCTTC; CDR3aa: CASSVAGGEGEQFF
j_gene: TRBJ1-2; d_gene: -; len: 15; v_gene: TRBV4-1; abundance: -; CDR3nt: TGCGCCAGCAGCCACCTCTCCAGGACAGACTATGGCTACACCTTC; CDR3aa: CASSHLSRTDYGYTF
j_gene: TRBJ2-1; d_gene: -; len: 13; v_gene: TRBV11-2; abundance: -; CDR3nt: TGTGCCAGCAGCTTAGGCGTGGTCGACCAGGAGTTCTTC; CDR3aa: CASSLGVVDQEFF
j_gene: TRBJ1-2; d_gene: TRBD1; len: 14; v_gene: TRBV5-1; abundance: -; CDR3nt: TGCGCCAGCAGCTTGGGCGACAGGGGAGATGGCTACACCTTC; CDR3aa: CASSLGDRGDGYTF
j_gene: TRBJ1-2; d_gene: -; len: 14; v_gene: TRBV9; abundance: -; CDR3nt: TGTGCCAGCAGCGTAGATTCGCTAAACTATGGCTACACCTTC; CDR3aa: CASSVDSLNYGYTF
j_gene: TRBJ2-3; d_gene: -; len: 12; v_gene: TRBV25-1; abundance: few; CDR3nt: TGTGCCAGCAGGAATAGTGGAGATACGCAGTATTTT; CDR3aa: CASRNSGDTQYF
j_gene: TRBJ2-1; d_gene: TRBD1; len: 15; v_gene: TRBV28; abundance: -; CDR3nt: TGTGCCAGCAGCCCCGGGACAGGAAACTACAATGAGCAGTTCTTC; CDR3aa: CASSPGTGNYNEQFF
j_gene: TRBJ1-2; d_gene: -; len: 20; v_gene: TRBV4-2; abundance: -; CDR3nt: TGTGCCAGCAGCCAAGTAGTACAAGGGGAAACAGCCCTGTCGAGTGATGGCTACACCTTC; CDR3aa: CASSQVVQGETALSSDGYTF
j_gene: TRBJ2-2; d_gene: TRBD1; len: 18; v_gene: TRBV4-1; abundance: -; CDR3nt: TGCGCCAGCAGCCAAGATGAGACAGGGGTAATTGGAACCGGGGAGCTGTTTTTT; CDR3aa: CASSQDETGVIGTGELFF
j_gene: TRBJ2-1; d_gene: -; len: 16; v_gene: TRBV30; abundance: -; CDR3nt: TGTGCCTGGAGTGTACGAGCGGCGTCGGGTGGGAGTGAGCAGTTCTTC; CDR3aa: CAWSVRAASGGSEQFF
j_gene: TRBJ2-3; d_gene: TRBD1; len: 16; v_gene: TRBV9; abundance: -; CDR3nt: TGTGCCAGCAGCGTGTCCGGGACAGGGGCGACAGATACGCAGTATTTT; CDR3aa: CASSVSGTGATDTQYF
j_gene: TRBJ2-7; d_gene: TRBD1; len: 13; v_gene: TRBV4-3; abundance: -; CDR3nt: TGCGCCAGCAGCCCTAGACAGGGCTACGAGCAGTACTTC; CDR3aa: CASSPRQGYEQYF
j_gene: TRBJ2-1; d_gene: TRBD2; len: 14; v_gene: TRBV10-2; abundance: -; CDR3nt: TGCGCCACTTCCGGACTAGCGGGATTGAATGAGCAGTTCTTC; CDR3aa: CATSGLAGLNEQFF
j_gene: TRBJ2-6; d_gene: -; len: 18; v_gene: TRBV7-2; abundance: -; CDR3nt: TGTGCCAGCAGCTTTTCTCAGGGGCATCTAGCTGGGGCCAACGTCCTGACTTTC; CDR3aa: CASSFSQGHLAGANVLTF
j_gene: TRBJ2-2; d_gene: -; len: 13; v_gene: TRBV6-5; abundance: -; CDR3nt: TGTGCCAGCAGTTACGCGGATACCGGGGAGCTGTTTTTT; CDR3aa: CASSYADTGELFF
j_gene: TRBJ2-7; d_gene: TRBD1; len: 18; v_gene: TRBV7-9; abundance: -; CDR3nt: TGTGCCAGCAGTTCGCCCGGACAGGGAAGTTCAGTAGGCTACGAGCAGTACTTC; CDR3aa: CASSSPGQGSSVGYEQYF
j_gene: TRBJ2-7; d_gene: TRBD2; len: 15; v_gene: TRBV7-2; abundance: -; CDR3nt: TGTGCCAGCAGCTTAAAAAGCGGGGGGCCCTACGAGCAGTACTTC; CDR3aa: CASSLKSGGPYEQYF
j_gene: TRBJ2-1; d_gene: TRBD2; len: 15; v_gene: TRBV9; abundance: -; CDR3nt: TGTGCCAGCAGCGTAGCTGGGGGCTTGCGGGAGGGGAAGTTCTTC; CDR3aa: CASSVAGGLREGKFF
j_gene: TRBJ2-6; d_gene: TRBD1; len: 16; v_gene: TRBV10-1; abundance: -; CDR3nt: TGCGCCAGCAAGGACAGGAGAGGCTCTGGGGCCAACGTCCTGACTTTC; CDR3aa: CASKDRRGSGANVLTF
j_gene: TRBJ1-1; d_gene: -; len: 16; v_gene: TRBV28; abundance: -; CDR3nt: TGTGCCAGCAGTCTCGCGCAGGAGGTCGGGTGGACTGAAGCTTTCTTT; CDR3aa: CASSLAQEVGWTEAFF
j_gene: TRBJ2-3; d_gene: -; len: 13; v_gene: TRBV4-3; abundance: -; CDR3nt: TGCGCCAGCAGCCAAGGGGCCAAGGATACGCAGTATTTT; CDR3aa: CASSQGAKDTQYF
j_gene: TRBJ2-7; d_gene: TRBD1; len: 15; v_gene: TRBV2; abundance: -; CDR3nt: TGTGCCAGCAGTGAAGCGGACAGGGAAAGCTACGAGCAGTACTTC; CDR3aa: CASSEADRESYEQYF
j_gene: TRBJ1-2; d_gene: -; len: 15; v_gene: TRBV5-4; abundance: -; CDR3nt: TGTGCCAGCAGCTTTTTGGTAGGAGGGGCGCAGGGCTACACCTTC; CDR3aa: CASSFLVGGAQGYTF
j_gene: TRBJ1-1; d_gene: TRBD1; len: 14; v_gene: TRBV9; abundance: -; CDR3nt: TGTGCCAGCAGCGTAGGTGACAGGGGACGTGAAGCTTTCTTT; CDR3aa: CASSVGDRGREAFF
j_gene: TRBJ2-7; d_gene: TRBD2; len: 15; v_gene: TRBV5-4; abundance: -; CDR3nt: TGTGCCAGCAGCACCGGGACTAGCGGGAGGACAGAGCAGTACTTC; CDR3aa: CASSTGTSGRTEQYF
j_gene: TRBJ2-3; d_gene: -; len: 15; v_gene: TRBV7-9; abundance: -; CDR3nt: TGTGCCAGCAGCTTATTACGGGGTGGCACAGATACGCAGTATTTT; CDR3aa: CASSLLRGGTDTQYF
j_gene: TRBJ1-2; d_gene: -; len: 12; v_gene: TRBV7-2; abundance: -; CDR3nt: TGTGCCAGCAGCTTAGCGAGCGGGGTTTACACCTTC; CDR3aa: CASSLASGVYTF
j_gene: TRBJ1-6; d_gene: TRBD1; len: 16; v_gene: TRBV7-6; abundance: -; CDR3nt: TGTGCCAGCAGCTTAGCCAGGGGGCTAGGTAATTCACCCCTCCACTTT; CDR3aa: CASSLARGLGNSPLHF
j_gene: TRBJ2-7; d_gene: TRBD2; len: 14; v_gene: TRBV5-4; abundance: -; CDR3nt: TGTGCCAGCAGCTTGGCGGGAGGGGACTCCGAGCAGTACTTC; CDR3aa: CASSLAGGDSEQYF